This T cell receptor beta chain stems from a study of shared clonotypes between healthy human individuals. General study results and limits: Rarefaction demonstrated incomplete sorted-subset sequencing despite large depth.

Researchers divided each subset's genomic DNA evenly across several immunoSEQ plates. Using immunoSEQ multiplex PCR, the repertoire was profiled, and TCRdb retains in-frame clones only, with some absent. This table has some 1.5 million clones, 95% to 99% appearing once. The germline V gene has CDR1 SGDLS and CDR2 YYNGEE. V gave up 4 bases and J gave up 6 bases; unmatched junction bases: 7. The CDR3 contains 15 residues. Worth noting for this clone: Its antigen remains unknown.

V and J are TRBV9 and TRBJ2-2; 9 bases agree with TRBD2. The sequence came from a man aged 30-40 years in good health. The sequenced sample was naive CD4+ T cells sorted from blood. Indicated subset: CD45RA+ positively selected. CDR3 bases: TGTGCCAGCAGCCTAGCGGGAATTTCGGCCGGGGAGCTGTTTTTT. Translated, it gives CASSLAGISAGELFF.